Listed below are T cell receptor beta chains from one sample, sequenced in a study of blood T cell repertoires in COVID-19. Profiled with immunoSEQ multiplex PCR; TCRdb holds only in-frame clones, not every one. The sample has 100,000 to 150,000 clones; 70% to 90% are singletons. The sample comprised peripheral blood. The receptors stem from a woman older than 75 with acute or convalescent COVID-19. Each CDR3 is given with its conserved first and last residue. D genes are given only for firm matches. A row's size may be missing; if present it is once, few, many or a size class.

TRBD2,NA,TRBV4-3,TRBJ2-1,CASSQTSGASYNEQFF,TGCGCCAGCAGCCAGACTAGCGGGGCTTCCTACAATGAGCAGTTCTTC
NA,NA,TRBV5-1,TRBJ1-3,CASRLDNSGNTIYF,TGCGCCAGCCGCCTGGACAACTCTGGAAACACCATATATTTT
TRBD1,NA,TRBV29-1,TRBJ2-1,CSAGQGAYEQFF,TGCAGCGCAGGACAGGGGGCGTATGAGCAGTTCTTC
NA,NA,TRBV6-6,TRBJ1-3,CASSSSLQGSGNTIYF,TGTGCCAGCAGTTCTTCATTACAGGGTTCTGGAAACACCATATATTTT
NA,NA,TRBV18,TRBJ1-2,CASSPETVYGYTF,TGTGCCAGCTCGCCAGAGACAGTCTATGGCTACACCTTC
NA,NA,TRBV5-1,TRBJ1-2,CASSPGGYMGTGYTF,TGCGCCAGCAGCCCCGGGGGGTATATGGGGACTGGCTACACCTTC
TRBD2,NA,TRBV3-1/TRBV3-2,TRBJ2-1,CASSQLSGRASYNEQFF,TGTGCCAGCAGCCAGCTTAGCGGGAGGGCCTCCTACAATGAGCAGTTCTTC
TRBD1,few,TRBV6-6,TRBJ2-7,CASSPRQGAAYEQYF,TGTGCCAGCAGCCCCCGGCAGGGGGCCGCCTACGAGCAGTACTTC
NA,once,TRBV18,TRBJ2-3,CASSPPTRGLITDTQYF,TGTGCCAGCTCACCCCCGACCCGTGGACTTATCACAGATACGCAGTATTTT
NA,NA,TRBV3-1/TRBV3-2,TRBJ2-7,CASSQDSAQGLHEQYF,TGTGCCAGCAGCCAAGACAGTGCGCAGGGGCTCCACGAGCAGTACTTC
NA,few,TRBV28,TRBJ2-7,CASSFPTGNSYEQYF,TGTGCCAGCAGCTTCCCGACAGGAAACTCCTACGAGCAGTACTTC
TRBD1,NA,TRBV27,TRBJ1-5,CASSLGGTANQPQHF,TGTGCCAGCAGTTTAGGGGGGACAGCAAATCAGCCCCAGCATTTT
NA,NA,TRBV15,TRBJ2-5,CATSRDSQETQYF,TGTGCCACCAGCAGAGACAGCCAAGAGACCCAGTACTTC
NA,NA,TRBV3-1/TRBV3-2,TRBJ2-2,CASSQHRAGTGELFF,TGTGCCAGCAGCCAACACAGGGCGGGCACCGGGGAGCTGTTTTTT
NA,NA,TRBV4-2,TRBJ1-3,CASSQDFLSGNTIYF,TGTGCCAGCAGCCAAGATTTCCTCTCTGGAAACACCATATATTTT
TRBD1,NA,TRBV19,TRBJ2-5,CASRNRGQETQYF,TGTGCCAGTAGAAACAGGGGGCAAGAGACCCAGTACTTC
TRBD2,NA,TRBV2,TRBJ2-1,CASTLVREGQLFF,TGTGCCAGCACCTTAGTACGGGAGGGGCAACTGTTCTTC
TRBD2,NA,TRBV2,TRBJ2-5,CASRGLAGGSETQYF,TGTGCCAGCAGAGGACTAGCGGGGGGATCTGAGACCCAGTACTTC
NA,once,TRBV6-5,TRBJ1-6,CASKEQGGNSPLHF,TGTGCCAGCAAGGAACAGGGCGGTAATTCACCCCTCCACTTT
NA,NA,TRBV7-2,TRBJ1-6,CASSLAGAVTYNSPLHF,TGTGCCAGCAGCTTAGCAGGGGCCGTCACCTATAATTCACCCCTCCACTTT
NA,NA,TRBV19,TRBJ1-5,CASKAQASNQPQHF,TGTGCCAGTAAGGCTCAGGCTAGCAATCAGCCCCAGCATTTT
NA,NA,TRBV25-1,TRBJ1-2,CASSLQGEGYTF,TGTGCCAGCAGTTTACAGGGTGAGGGCTACACCTTC
NA,NA,TRBV19,TRBJ1-6,CASSWGTGSSYNSPLHF,TGTGCCAGTAGTTGGGGAACGGGGAGCTCCTATAATTCACCCCTCCACTTT
NA,few,TRBV28,TRBJ1-2,CASSREGGDYGYTF,TGTGCCAGCAGCAGGGAAGGGGGGGACTATGGCTACACCTTC
NA,NA,TRBV3-1/TRBV3-2,TRBJ1-4,CASSQEAGVDEKLFF,TGTGCCAGCAGCCAAGAGGCCGGGGTGGACGAAAAACTGTTTTTT
NA,NA,TRBV5-1,TRBJ2-5,CASSLDGVETQYF,TGCGCCAGCAGCTTGGACGGGGTGGAGACCCAGTACTTC
NA,NA,TRBV6-5,TRBJ1-5,CASSQGLSGQPQHF,TGTGCCAGCAGCCAGGGGCTCTCGGGGCAGCCCCAGCATTTT
NA,once,TRBV5-1,TRBJ1-4,CASSEQGLPNEKLFF,TGCGCCAGCAGCGAGCAGGGGCTGCCGAATGAAAAACTGTTTTTT
NA,NA,TRBV5-1,TRBJ1-6,CASSLDGGFNSPLHF,TGCGCCAGCAGCTTGGACGGGGGGTTTAATTCACCCCTCCACTTT
TRBD2,NA,TRBV7-9,TRBJ2-3,CASSLGLAGGQVWADTQYF,TGTGCCAGCAGCTTAGGGCTAGCGGGGGGGCAAGTTTGGGCAGATACGCAGTATTTT
TRBD1,NA,TRBV7-8,TRBJ1-5,CASSRSRDRESGNQPQHF,TGTGCCAGCAGCCGATCCCGGGACAGGGAAAGCGGCAATCAGCCCCAGCATTTT
NA,NA,TRBV2,TRBJ2-7,CASSARYEQYF,TGTGCCAGCAGTGCGCGGTACGAGCAGTACTTC
TRBD2,once,TRBV4-2,TRBJ2-3,CASSQVYRGGRDTQYF,TGTGCCAGCAGCCAAGTCTACCGGGGGGGGAGAGATACGCAGTATTTT
NA,NA,TRBV9,TRBJ2-1,CASSVVFGQGNEQFF,TGTGCCAGCAGCGTAGTGTTTGGGCAGGGCAATGAGCAGTTCTTC
TRBD1,NA,TRBV6-5,TRBJ1-4,CATNRGNGEKLFF,TGTGCCACCAACAGGGGGAACGGTGAAAAACTGTTTTTT
NA,few,TRBV6-5,TRBJ2-3,CASSYGDSPSTDTQYF,TGTGCCAGCAGTTACGGAGACTCCCCGTCCACAGATACGCAGTATTTT
TRBD2,NA,TRBV11-3,TRBJ2-1,CASSLALAEVYEQFF,TGTGCCAGCAGCTTAGCCCTAGCGGAGGTATATGAGCAGTTCTTC
TRBD1,NA,TRBV9,TRBJ1-4,CASSTNSGGSNEKLFF,TGTGCCAGCAGCACCAACTCAGGGGGTTCTAATGAAAAACTGTTTTTT
TRBD2,NA,TRBV7-3,TRBJ2-7,CASSTGVAGVLEQYF,TGTGCCAGCAGCACCGGAGTAGCGGGAGTCCTCGAGCAGTACTTC
TRBD1,NA,TRBV5-1,TRBJ2-5,CASSLTGVQETQYF,TGCGCCAGCAGCTTGACAGGGGTTCAAGAGACCCAGTACTTC
TRBD2,NA,TRBV9,TRBJ2-1,CASSVGLAARGNEQFF,TGTGCCAGCAGCGTAGGACTAGCGGCAAGAGGGAATGAGCAGTTCTTC
NA,NA,TRBV9,TRBJ2-3,CASSPITDTQYF,TGTGCCAGCAGCCCAATCACAGATACGCAGTATTTT
TRBD1,NA,TRBV5-1,TRBJ2-3,CASSLGGQSDTQYF,TGCGCCAGCAGCTTGGGGGGACAGTCAGATACGCAGTATTTT
TRBD1,NA,TRBV7-2,TRBJ1-6,CASSPSTGLNSPLHF,TGTGCCAGCAGCCCATCGACAGGGCTAAATTCACCCCTCCACTTT
NA,NA,TRBV9,TRBJ1-2,CASSVEQGNYGYTF,TGTGCCAGCAGCGTTGAACAGGGTAACTATGGCTACACCTTC
TRBD1,NA,TRBV5-1,TRBJ1-4,CASSKGQGTVSEKLFF,TGCGCCAGCAGCAAAGGACAGGGCACAGTCTCTGAAAAACTGTTTTTT
NA,NA,TRBV6-5,TRBJ2-2,CASSTIQGFTGELFF,TGTGCCAGCAGTACTATACAGGGATTCACCGGGGAGCTGTTTTTT
TRBD2,NA,TRBV2,TRBJ2-5,CASSALAGGQETQYF,TGTGCCAGCAGTGCGCTAGCGGGGGGCCAAGAGACCCAGTACTTC
NA,NA,TRBV12-3/TRBV12-4,TRBJ1-2,CASSTGSNHGYTF,TGTGCCAGCAGCACCGGGTCTAACCATGGCTACACCTTC